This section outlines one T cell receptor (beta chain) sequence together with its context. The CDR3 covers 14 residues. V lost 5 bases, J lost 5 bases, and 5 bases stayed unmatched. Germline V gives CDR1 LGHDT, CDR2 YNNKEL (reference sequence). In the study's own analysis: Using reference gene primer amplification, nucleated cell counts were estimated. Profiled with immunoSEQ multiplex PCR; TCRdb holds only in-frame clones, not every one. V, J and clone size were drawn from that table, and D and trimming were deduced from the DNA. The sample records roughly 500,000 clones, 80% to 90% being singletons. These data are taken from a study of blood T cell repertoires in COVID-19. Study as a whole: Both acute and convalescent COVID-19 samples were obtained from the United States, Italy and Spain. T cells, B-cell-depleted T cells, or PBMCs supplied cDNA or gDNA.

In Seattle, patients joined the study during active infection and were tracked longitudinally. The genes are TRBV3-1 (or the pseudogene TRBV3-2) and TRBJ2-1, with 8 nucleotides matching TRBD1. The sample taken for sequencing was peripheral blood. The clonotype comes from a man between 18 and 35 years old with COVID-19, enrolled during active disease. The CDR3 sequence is CASSLIRGHNEQFF. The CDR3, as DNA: TGTGCCAGCAGCTTAATCAGGGGGCACAATGAGCAGTTCTTC.